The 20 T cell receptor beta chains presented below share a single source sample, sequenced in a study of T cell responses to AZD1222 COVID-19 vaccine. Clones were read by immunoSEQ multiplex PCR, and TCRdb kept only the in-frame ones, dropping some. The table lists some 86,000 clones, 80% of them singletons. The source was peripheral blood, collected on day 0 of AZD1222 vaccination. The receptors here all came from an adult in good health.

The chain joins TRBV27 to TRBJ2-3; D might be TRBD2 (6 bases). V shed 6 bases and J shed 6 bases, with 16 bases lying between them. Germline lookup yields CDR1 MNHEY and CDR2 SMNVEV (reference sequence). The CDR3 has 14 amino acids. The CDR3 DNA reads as TGTGCCAGCAGACGGAGGGCCGGGTCGGATACGCAGTATTTT. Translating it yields CASRRRAGSDTQYF.

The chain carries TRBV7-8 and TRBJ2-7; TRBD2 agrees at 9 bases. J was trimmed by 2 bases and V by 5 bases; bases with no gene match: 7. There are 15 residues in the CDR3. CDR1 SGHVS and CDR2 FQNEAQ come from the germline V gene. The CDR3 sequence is CASSPTSGWTYEQYF. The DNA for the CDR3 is TGTGCCAGCAGCCCCACTAGCGGGTGGACCTACGAGCAGTACTTC.

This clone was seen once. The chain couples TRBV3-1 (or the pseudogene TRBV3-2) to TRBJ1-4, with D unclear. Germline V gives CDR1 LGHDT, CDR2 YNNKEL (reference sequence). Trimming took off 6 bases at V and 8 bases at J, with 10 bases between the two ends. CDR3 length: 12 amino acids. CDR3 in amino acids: CASRGSGEKLFF. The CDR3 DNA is TGTGCCAGCAGAGGGTCAGGAGAAAAACTGTTTTTT.

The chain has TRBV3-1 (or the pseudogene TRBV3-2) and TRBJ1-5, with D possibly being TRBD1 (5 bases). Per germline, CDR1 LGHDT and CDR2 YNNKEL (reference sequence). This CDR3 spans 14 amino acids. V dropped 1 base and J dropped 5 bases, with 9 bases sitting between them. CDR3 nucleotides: TGTGCCAGCAGCCAAGCAGGGAGCCATCAGCCCCAGCATTTT. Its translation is CASSQAGSHQPQHF.

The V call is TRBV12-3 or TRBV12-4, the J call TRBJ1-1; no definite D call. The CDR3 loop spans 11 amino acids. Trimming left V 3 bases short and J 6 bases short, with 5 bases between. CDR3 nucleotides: TGTGCCAGCAGTTTTCTCGCTGAAGCTTTCTTT. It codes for CASSFLAEAFF.

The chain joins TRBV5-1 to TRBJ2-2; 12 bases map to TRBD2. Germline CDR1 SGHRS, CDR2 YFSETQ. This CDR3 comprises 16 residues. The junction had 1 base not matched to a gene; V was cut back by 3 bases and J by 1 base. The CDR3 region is CASSSGLAGNTGELFF. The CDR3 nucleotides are TGCGCCAGCAGCTCGGGACTAGCGGGGAACACCGGGGAGCTGTTTTTT.

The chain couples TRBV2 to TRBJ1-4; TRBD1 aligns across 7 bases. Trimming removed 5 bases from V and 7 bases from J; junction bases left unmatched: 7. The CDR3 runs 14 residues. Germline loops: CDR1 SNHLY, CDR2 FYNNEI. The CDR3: CASSRQGLREKLFF. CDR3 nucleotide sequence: TGTGCCAGCAGTCGACAGGGCCTCCGTGAAAAACTGTTTTTT.

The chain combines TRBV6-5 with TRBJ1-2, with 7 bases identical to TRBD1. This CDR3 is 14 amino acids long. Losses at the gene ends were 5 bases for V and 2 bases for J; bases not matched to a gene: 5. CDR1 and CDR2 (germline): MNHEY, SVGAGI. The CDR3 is CASSPSTGNYGYTF. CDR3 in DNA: TGTGCCAGCAGTCCATCGACAGGGAACTATGGCTACACCTTC.

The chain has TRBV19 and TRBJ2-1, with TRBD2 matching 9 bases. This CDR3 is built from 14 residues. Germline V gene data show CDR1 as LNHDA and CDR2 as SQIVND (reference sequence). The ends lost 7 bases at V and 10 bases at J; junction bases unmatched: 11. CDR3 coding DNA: TGTGCCAGTACTAACATCGGGAGCGGGGGGGAGCAGTTCTTC. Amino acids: CASTNIGSGGEQFF.

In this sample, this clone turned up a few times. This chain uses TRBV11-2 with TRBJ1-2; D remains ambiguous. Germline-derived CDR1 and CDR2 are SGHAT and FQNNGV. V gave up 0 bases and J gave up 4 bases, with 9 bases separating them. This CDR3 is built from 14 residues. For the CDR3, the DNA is TGTGCCAGCAGCTTAGAATCTAGCACCTATGGCTACACCTTC. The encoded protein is CASSLESSTYGYTF.

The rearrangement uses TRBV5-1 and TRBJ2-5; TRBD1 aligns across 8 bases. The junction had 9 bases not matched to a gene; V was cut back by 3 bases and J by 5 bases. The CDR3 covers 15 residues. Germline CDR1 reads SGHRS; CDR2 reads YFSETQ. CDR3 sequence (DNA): TGCGCCAGCAGCTCAGGGCAGGGGGCCGGGGAGACCCAGTACTTC. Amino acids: CASSSGQGAGETQYF.

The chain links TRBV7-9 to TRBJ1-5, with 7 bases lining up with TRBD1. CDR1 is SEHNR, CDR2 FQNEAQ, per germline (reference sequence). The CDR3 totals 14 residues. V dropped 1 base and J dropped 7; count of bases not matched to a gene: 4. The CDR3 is CASSLGGGWQPQHF. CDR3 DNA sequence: TGTGCCAGCAGCTTAGGAGGGGGCTGGCAGCCCCAGCATTTT.

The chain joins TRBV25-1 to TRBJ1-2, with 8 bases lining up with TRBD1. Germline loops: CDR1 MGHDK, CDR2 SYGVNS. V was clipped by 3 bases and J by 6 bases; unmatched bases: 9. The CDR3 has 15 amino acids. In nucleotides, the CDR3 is TGTGCCAGCAGTGATCCGGCAGGGGGCGTTGATGGCTACACCTTC. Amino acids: CASSDPAGGVDGYTF.

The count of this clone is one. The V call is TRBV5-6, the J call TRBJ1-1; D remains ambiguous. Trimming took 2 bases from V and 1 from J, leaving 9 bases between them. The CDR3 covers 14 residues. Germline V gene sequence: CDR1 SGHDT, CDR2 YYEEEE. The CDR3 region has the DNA TGTGCCAGCAGCTTTGAAGGTCCGAACACTGAAGCTTTCTTT. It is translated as CASSFEGPNTEAFF. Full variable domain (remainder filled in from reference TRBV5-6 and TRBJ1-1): DAGVTQSPTHLIKTRGQQVTLRCSPKSGHDTVSWYQQALGQGPQFIFQYYEEEERQRGNFPDRFSGHQFPNYSSELNVNALLLGDSALYLCASSFEGPNTEAFFGQGTRLTVV.

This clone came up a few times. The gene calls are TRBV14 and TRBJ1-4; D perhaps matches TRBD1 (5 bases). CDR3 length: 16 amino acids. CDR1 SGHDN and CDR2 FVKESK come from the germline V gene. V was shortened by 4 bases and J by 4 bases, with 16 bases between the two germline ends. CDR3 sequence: CASSPLRGVGNEKLFF. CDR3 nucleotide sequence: TGTGCCAGCAGCCCCCTAAGAGGGGTCGGTAATGAAAAACTGTTTTTT.

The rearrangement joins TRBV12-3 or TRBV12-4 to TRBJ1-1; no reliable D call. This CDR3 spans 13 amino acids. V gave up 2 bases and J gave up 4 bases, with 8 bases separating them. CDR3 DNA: TGTGCCAGCAGTTTATCAGTGGGCACTGAAGCTTTCTTT. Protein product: CASSLSVGTEAFF.

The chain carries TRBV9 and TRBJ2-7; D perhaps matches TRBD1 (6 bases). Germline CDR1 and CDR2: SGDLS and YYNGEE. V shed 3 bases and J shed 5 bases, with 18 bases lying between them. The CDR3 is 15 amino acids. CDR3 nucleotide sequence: TGTGCCAGCAGCGCGGGACATGGGTTCGTCAACGAGCAGTACTTC. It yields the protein CASSAGHGFVNEQYF. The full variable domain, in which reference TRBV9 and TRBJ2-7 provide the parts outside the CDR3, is DSGVTQTPKHLITATGQRVTLRCSPRSGDLSVYWYQQSLDQGLQFLIQYYNGEERAKGNILERFSAQQFPDLHSELNLSSLELGDSALYFCASSAGHGFVNEQYFGPGTRLTVT.

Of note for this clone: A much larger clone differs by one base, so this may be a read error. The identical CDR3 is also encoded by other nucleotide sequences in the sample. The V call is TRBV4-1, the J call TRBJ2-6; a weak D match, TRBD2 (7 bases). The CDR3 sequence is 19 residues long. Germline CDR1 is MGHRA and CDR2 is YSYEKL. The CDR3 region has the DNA TGCCCCACCAGACTACACGAACGGGGGGCCAGCTCTGGGGCCAACGTCCTGACTTTC. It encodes CPTRLHERGASSGANVLTF.

CDR3 region: CASGLDAGSGNTIYF. CDR3 coding DNA: TGTGCTAGTGGTTTGGACGCAGGGTCTGGAAACACCATATATTTT. J is TRBJ1-3 and V is TRBV12-5; D is perhaps TRBD1 (5 bases). The CDR3 has 15 residues. V was shortened by 1 base and J by 1 base, with 8 bases between the two germline ends. Germline lookup yields CDR1 LGHNT and CDR2 FRNRAP.

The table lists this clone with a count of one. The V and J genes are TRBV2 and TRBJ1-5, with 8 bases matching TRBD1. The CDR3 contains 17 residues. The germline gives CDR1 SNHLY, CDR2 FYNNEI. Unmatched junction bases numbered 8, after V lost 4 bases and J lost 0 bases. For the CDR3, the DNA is TGTGCCAGCAGTGGACAGGGGCAGTCTTATAGCAATCAGCCCCAGCATTTT. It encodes CASSGQGQSYSNQPQHF. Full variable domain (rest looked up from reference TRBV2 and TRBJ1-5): EPEVTQTPSHQVTQMGQEVILRCVPISNHLYFYWYRQILGQKVEFLVSFYNNEISEKSEIFDDQFSVERPDGSNFTLKIRSTKLEDSAMYFCASSGQGQSYSNQPQHFGDGTRLSIL.